The next 27 T cell receptor beta chains were all read from a single sample in a study of spatial heterogeneity in lung cancer. Using its own MiXCR run on the 5' RACE reads, TCRdb lists one record per CDR3 protein. The sample holds 110,000 or so distinct CDR3 sequences, approximately 10% seen once. Documented time point: blood at routine non-recurrence follow-up after resection. Sequencing was performed on PBMCs, taken at follow-up. The receptors shown here come from a female donor with early-stage non-small cell lung cancer.

The V and J genes are TRBV5-1 and TRBJ1-5; D gene ambiguous. The germline V gene has CDR1 SGHRS and CDR2 YFSETQ. The CDR3 covers 13 residues. V was cut by 0 bases and J by 4 bases, with 5 bases left in between. The CDR3: CASSLEVNQPQHF. The DNA of the CDR3 is TGCGCCAGCAGCTTGGAAGTGAATCAGCCCCAGCATTTT.

This clonotype was counted between two and nine times. This chain links TRBV7-2 with TRBJ1-5, with D maybe TRBD1 (6 bases). Germline V gene sequence: CDR1 SGHTA, CDR2 FQGNSA. CDR3 length: 14 amino acids. The V and J ends lost 1 base and 7 bases respectively, with 11 bases between them. The CDR3 is CASSLGQAKQPQHF. The CDR3 nucleotides read TGTGCCAGCAGCTTAGGACAGGCAAAACAGCCCCAGCATTTT.

This clonotype was seen ten or more times. The chain couples TRBV5-1 to TRBJ2-1; D unresolved. V lost 4 bases and J lost 10, with 15 bases in between. Germline V CDR1 and CDR2: SGHRS, YFSETQ. The CDR3 is made up of 13 amino acids. The CDR3 protein is CASSRIRATEQFF. The CDR3 DNA reads TGCGCCAGCAGCCGGATCCGGGCCACCGAGCAGTTCTTC.

Only a few counts were recorded for this clonotype. V and J are TRBV3-1 and TRBJ2-4; 9 bases map to TRBD2. This CDR3 has 16 residues. Germline V CDR1 and CDR2: LGHDT, YNNKEL (reference sequence). After removal of 4 bases from V and 6 bases from J, the junction contained 10 bases not matched to a gene. CDR3 residues: CASSLGLARGGNIQYF. The CDR3, as DNA: TGTGCCAGCAGCCTAGGACTAGCGAGGGGGGGAAACATTCAGTACTTC.

In its sample, this clonotype was seen many times. The V call is TRBV29-1, the J call TRBJ2-1; TRBD2 matches 11 bases. The CDR3 covers 14 residues. Per germline, CDR1 SQVTM and CDR2 ANQGSEA. J lost 4 bases, V lost 5 bases, and 4 bases had no gene match. The CDR3 here is CSVRTSGQYNEQFF. The CDR3 DNA reads as TGCAGCGTTCGGACTAGCGGGCAATACAATGAGCAGTTCTTC.

This clonotype was counted ten times or more. The rearrangement uses TRBV19 and TRBJ1-2, with a weak D call TRBD1 (5 bases). The V end lost 5 bases, the J end lost 8 bases, and 18 bases lay between the germline ends. CDR3 length: 14 amino acids. CDR1 and CDR2 (germline): LNHDA, SQIVND (reference sequence). The CDR3 DNA follows: TGTGCCAGTAGTTGGGGGTACGACGCGTTGGGCTACACCTTC. Residues: CASSWGYDALGYTF.

The chain employs TRBV7-9 and TRBJ2-3; TRBD2 matches at 10 bases. This CDR3 region has 16 residues. Per the germline V gene, CDR1 is SEHNR and CDR2 is FQNEAQ (reference sequence). V lost 0 bases, J lost 4 bases, and 4 bases stayed unmatched. CDR3 protein: CASSLAQGLAADTQYF. The CDR3 DNA follows: TGTGCCAGCAGCTTAGCGCAAGGACTAGCGGCAGATACGCAGTATTTT. Drawing the rest from reference TRBV7-9 and TRBJ2-3, the complete variable domain is DTGVSQNPRHKITKRGQNVTFRCDPISEHNRLYWYRQTLGQGPEFLTYFQNEAQLEKSRLLSDRFSAERPKGSFSTLEIQRTEQGDSAMYLCASSLAQGLAADTQYFGPGTRLTVL.

The rearrangement uses TRBV19 and TRBJ2-3, with D perhaps TRBD1 or TRBD2 (5 bases each). Germline CDR1 LNHDA, CDR2 SQIVND (reference sequence). CDR3 length equals 15 residues. Trimming stripped 4 bases from V and 9 bases from J, with 20 bases between. The CDR3 DNA reads TGTGCCAGTAGTACTGACGGGACCCGCCTCGGAACGCAGTATTTT. This gives the protein CASSTDGTRLGTQYF.

There are a few counts of this clonotype. The V call is TRBV28, the J call TRBJ2-6; 10 bases are shared with TRBD1. Per germline, CDR1 MDHEN and CDR2 SYDVKM. This CDR3 is 17 amino acids long. J gave up 3 bases and V 6 bases, and 8 bases lay outside the gene matches. CDR3 amino acids: CASRNRDRGFGANVLTF. DNA of the CDR3: TGTGCCAGCAGAAACCGGGACAGGGGATTTGGGGCCAACGTCCTGACTTTC. Based on the CDR3 plus reference TRBV28 and TRBJ2-6, the full variable domain is DVKVTQSSRYLVKRTGEKVFLECVQDMDHENMFWYRQDPGLGLRLIYFSYDVKMKEKGDIPEGYSVSREKKERFSLILESASTNQTSMYLCASRNRDRGFGANVLTFGAGSRLTVL.

This clonotype was found many times. This chain joins TRBV9 and TRBJ1-4; 7 bases agree with TRBD1. V was clipped by 6 bases and J by 8 bases; unmatched bases: 7. This CDR3 is built from 13 residues. The germline V gene has CDR1 SGDLS and CDR2 YYNGEE. DNA of the CDR3: TGTGCCAGCAACCGACAGGGAACCGAAAAACTGTTTTTT. It yields the protein CASNRQGTEKLFF. The whole variable domain, filled in from reference TRBV9 and TRBJ1-4, reads DSGVTQTPKHLITATGQRVTLRCSPRSGDLSVYWYQQSLDQGLQFLIQYYNGEERAKGNILERFSAQQFPDLHSELNLSSLELGDSALYFCASNRQGTEKLFFGSGTQLSVL.

This clonotype was recorded at least ten times. CDR3: CASSPRSRTSGNTIYF. CDR3 in DNA: TGTGCCAGCAGCCCGCGAAGTAGAACCTCTGGAAACACCATATATTTT. The chain is built from TRBV4-2 and TRBJ1-3; D unresolved. CDR1 and CDR2 from the germline V gene are LGHNA and YNFKEQ. Trimming cost V 4 bases and J 0 bases, with 13 bases left between them. The CDR3 is 16 residues long.

In this sample, this clonotype turned up a few times. The V gene is TRBV10-3, the J gene TRBJ2-3, with D possibly matching TRBD2 (6 bases). Trimming pared 10 bases from V and 0 bases from J, leaving 17 bases between. Germline CDR1 is ENHRY and CDR2 is SYGVKD. The CDR3 covers 15 residues. The CDR3 coding sequence is TGTGCCACCACTCTAGCGAGTTTTAGCACAGATACGCAGTATTTT. Residues: CATTLASFSTDTQYF.

The chain carries TRBV6-1 and TRBJ1-5, with 12 bases matching TRBD1. This CDR3 region has 15 residues. The junction had 6 bases not matched to a gene; V was cut back by 6 bases and J by 6 bases. Germline assignment: CDR1 MNHNS and CDR2 SASEGT. Here the CDR3 reads CASSSGQGASQPQHF. The CDR3 DNA sequence: TGTGCCAGCAGCTCGGGACAGGGGGCGAGTCAGCCCCAGCATTTT.

The rearrangement joins TRBV19 to TRBJ2-1; D is undetermined. This CDR3 region has 13 residues. The V end was cut by 6 bases, the J end by 6 bases, with 12 bases between. In germline, CDR1 is LNHDA, CDR2 SQIVND (reference sequence). The CDR3, as DNA: TGTGCCAGTAGCAATTCCAGAGGCAATGAGCAGTTCTTC. It encodes CASSNSRGNEQFF.

The table lists this clonotype with a few counts. The genes are TRBV28 and TRBJ1-4; D is unresolved. This CDR3 region has 14 residues. V was pared by 6 bases and J by 4 bases, with 12 bases between. CDR1 MDHEN and CDR2 SYDVKM come from the germline V gene. The CDR3 here is CASRSSGGNEKLFF. The CDR3 DNA sequence: TGTGCCAGCAGGTCCTCAGGTGGTAATGAAAAACTGTTTTTT.

This clonotype showed up just a few times. This chain connects TRBV4-1 to TRBJ2-1; no definite D call. CDR1 MGHRA and CDR2 YSYEKL come from the germline V gene. Trimming left V 1 base short and J 6 bases short, with 7 bases between. This CDR3 region has 13 residues. CDR3 region: CASSQVGGNEQFF. Written as DNA, the CDR3 is TGCGCCAGCAGCCAAGTTGGTGGCAATGAGCAGTTCTTC.

This clonotype was seen only a few times. This chain links TRBV6-1 with TRBJ1-3, with D perhaps TRBD1 (6 bases). The V end was cut by 4 bases, the J end by 0 bases, with 10 bases between. CDR1 and CDR2 (germline): MNHNS, SASEGT. The CDR3 length is 15 residues. Here the CDR3 reads CASSVDSYSGNTIYF. DNA of the CDR3: TGTGCCAGCAGTGTGGACAGCTACTCTGGAAACACCATATATTTT.

V is TRBV29-1 and J is TRBJ1-1; TRBD1 aligns across 7 bases. The CDR3 covers 11 residues. Per germline, CDR1 SQVTM and CDR2 ANQGSEA. J was trimmed by 1 base and V by 7 bases; bases with no gene match: 0. CDR3 region: CSGDRNTEAFF. DNA of the CDR3: TGCAGCGGGGACAGGAACACTGAAGCTTTCTTT.

The chain couples TRBV11-2 to TRBJ2-3; no clear D. Germline CDR1 and CDR2: SGHAT and FQNNGV. The CDR3 extends over 15 amino acids. V lost 1 base and J lost 6, with 14 bases in between. The CDR3 sequence: CASSLVSLAGDTQYF. The CDR3 nucleotides are TGTGCCAGCAGCTTAGTCTCCCTCGCTGGCGATACGCAGTATTTT.

The chain employs TRBV9 and TRBJ2-1, with 9 bases aligning to TRBD2. Germline V lookup: CDR1 SGDLS, CDR2 YYNGEE. CDR3 size: 16 residues. The trim removed 0 bases at V and 7 bases at J, leaving 8 bases unmatched. CDR3 in DNA: TGTGCCAGCAGCGTAGCTCGCCTAGCGGGACGGAATGAGCAGTTCTTC. This codes for CASSVARLAGRNEQFF. Variable domain in full (rest from reference TRBV9 and TRBJ2-1): DSGVTQTPKHLITATGQRVTLRCSPRSGDLSVYWYQQSLDQGLQFLIQYYNGEERAKGNILERFSAQQFPDLHSELNLSSLELGDSALYFCASSVARLAGRNEQFFGPGTRLTVL.

The chain links TRBV28 to TRBJ1-5, with D possibly matching TRBD1 (6 bases). The germline CDR1 and CDR2 sequences are MDHEN and SYDVKM. This CDR3 is built from 12 residues. Trimming removed 11 bases from V and 2 bases from J, with 10 bases in between. The chain's CDR3 is CAADSGNQPQHF. CDR3 coding DNA: TGTGCCGCGGACAGCGGCAATCAGCCCCAGCATTTT.

The chain's CDR3 is CASSGTPRFSTNEKLFF. Written as DNA, the CDR3 is TGTGCCAGCAGCGGGACTCCTAGGTTCTCAACTAATGAAAAACTGTTTTTT. This sequence joins TRBV7-6 and TRBJ1-4, with D perhaps matching TRBD1 (5 bases). The length of the CDR3 is 17 residues. Germline V CDR1 and CDR2: SGHVS, FNYEAQ. With 5 bases removed from V and 0 bases from J, the gap between germline ends came to 16 bases. The full variable domain, with the rest looked up from reference TRBV7-6 and TRBJ1-4, is GAGVSQSPRYKVTKRGQDVALRCDPISGHVSLYWYRQALGQGPEFLTYFNYEAQQDKSGLPNDRFSAERPEGSISTLTIQRTEQRDSAMYRCASSGTPRFSTNEKLFFGSGTQLSVL.

This clonotype was recorded a few times. The V gene is TRBV15, the J gene TRBJ2-6, with a possible D match to TRBD1 (5 bases). The CDR3 totals 17 residues. Germline V CDR1 and CDR2: LNHNV, YYDKDF (reference sequence). Trimming took 3 bases from V and 2 from J, leaving 14 bases between them. CDR3 loop: CATSRKAGQAGANVLTF. The CDR3 DNA is TGTGCCACCAGCAGGAAAGCAGGGCAAGCTGGGGCCAACGTCCTGACTTTC.

The chain couples TRBV30 to TRBJ2-3; TRBD2 agrees at 7 bases. The CDR3 has 13 amino acids. V shed 8 bases, J shed 4 bases, and the junction held 9 bases outside the gene matches. Looked up from germline, CDR1 is GTSNPN and CDR2 is SVGIG (reference sequence). For the CDR3, the DNA is TGTGCCGGTTATGGGGGAGGGGCAGATACGCAGTATTTT. Amino acids: CAGYGGGADTQYF.

J is TRBJ1-4 and V is TRBV27; D uncertain. Trimming took 6 bases from V and 6 from J, leaving 8 bases between them. Germline V gene data show CDR1 as MNHEY and CDR2 as SMNVEV (reference sequence). This CDR3 contains 12 residues. CDR3 coding DNA: TGTGCCAGCAGCAGAGTGGATGAAAAACTGTTTTTT. Protein: CASSRVDEKLFF.

The table lists this clonotype with many counts. The rearrangement links TRBV7-2 to TRBJ1-6; D unresolved. This CDR3 has 15 residues. Germline CDR1 reads SGHTA; CDR2 reads FQGNSA. The germline V and J ends were trimmed by 3 bases and 9 bases, with 15 bases remaining between them. The CDR3 reads CASSFEGSSSSPLHF. DNA of the CDR3: TGTGCCAGCAGCTTTGAAGGGAGTTCTAGTTCACCCCTCCACTTT.

The chain has TRBV12-3 or TRBV12-4 and TRBJ2-1; D could derive from TRBD1 or TRBD2 (6 bases each). The CDR3 contains 17 residues. Trimming cost V 3 bases and J 0 bases, with 15 bases left between them. The chain's CDR3 is CASSLVGGPSSYNEQFF. CDR3 sequence (DNA): TGTGCCAGCAGTTTGGTCGGGGGCCCTAGCTCCTACAATGAGCAGTTCTTC.